This record concerns one T cell receptor beta chain sequence. Its cognate antigen has yet to be identified. No base quality values were provided; no much bigger clone lies one nucleotide off. This record belongs to a study of identical twins (dated by TCRdb to the mid-2010s). Regarding the study in general: To test whether fetal clonotypes persist, the study used deep sequencing on TCR alpha and beta repertoires from monozygotic twins, unrelated adults of various ages, and cord blood. Replicate twin experiments were performed at different times using different library preparation protocols to rule out contamination. The full study reports these points: Fewer insertions were carried by abundant cord blood beta clonotypes, a similar but weaker trend appeared in young adult naive repertoires, and no such trend appeared in memory repertoires. In monozygotic twins, out-of-frame TCR alpha sharing was systematically underestimated by recombination models, although the models agreed with sharing between unrelated individuals. Because the same donors could not be followed over many years, conclusions were based on cross-sectional statistical analysis. Compared with coincidental sharing between unrelated individuals, an excess of low generation-probability sequences was observed among out-of-frame TCR alpha sequences shared between twins. A weaker excess of twin sharing was found in beta out-of-frame sequences because the signal-to-noise ratio was lowered by fewer shared sequences. Invariant T cells such as MAIT and iNKT could partly confound zero-insertion analyses, though diverse VJ usage argued against this for most clonotypes.

Library method: 5' RACE. TCRdb records Illumina HiSeq 2000 as the sequencer. Template switching introduced a universal primer binding site; the final cDNA contained a unique molecular identifier, enabling accurate counting of TCR cDNA molecules. Specific primers in the conserved constant-segment region were used to synthesize first-strand cDNA for the TCR alpha and beta chains. To control for contamination, every cDNA library was double barcoded, receiving both a SMART-Mk sample barcode and Illumina barcodes. Two successive PCR steps introduced TruSeq adapter sequences along with Illumina sample barcodes. The Illumina HiSeq platform was used with custom primers to sequence TCR alpha and beta cDNA libraries. The study's processing was this. MiGEC was used to process raw reads and extract unique molecular identifiers, and MiXCR was used to find CDR3 positions. Recombination models were inferred per individual with the repgenHMM and IGoR tools using an EM algorithm. Shared clonotypes were analyzed with the tcR package in R, and sharing was normalized by the product of cloneset sizes. To study raw recombination free of thymic and clonal selection effects, out-of-frame nonproductive sequences were analyzed. TCRdb passed the public sequencing reads through fastp at Q25 and MiXCR, retaining productive beta sequences. All rows with the same CDR3 protein become a single entry with the most common DNA and genes. The V and J calls were not made by the authors but by TCRdb's processing. For this sample the table gives 1,800,000 or so distinct CDR3 sequences, of which under 35% were detected only once. The ten most abundant clones make up around 0.3% of the sample.

Only healthy Caucasian donors were included. The trim is 1 base for V and 13 bases for J, with a gap of 17 bases between the germline ends. CDR1 and CDR2 are drawn from the germline V gene (reference sequence): LNHNV, YYDKDF. The CDR3 covers 14 residues, taking in both the cysteine and the phenylalanine. Just the 42-base CDR3 DNA is kept, in frame starting at base 1. The sequence was collected from a newborn girl in good health. Sequences were obtained from cord blood. The rearrangement combines TRBV15 with TRBJ2-4, with no reliable assignment of the D segment. The CDR3 region reads CATSRAQSGREQYF. The DNA reads as follows: TGTGCCACCAGCAGAGCACAGTCAGGTAGAGAGCAGTACTTC.